This TCR beta chain stems from a study of cytomegalovirus exposure and HLA in healthy donors. Donors showed nominal health when sampled, although they likely had unrecorded immune exposures. The PCR made use of 60 Vbeta and 13 Jbeta primers. The repertoire was sequenced with immunoSEQ multiplex PCR; TCRdb's copy has only in-frame clones and lacks some. The table lists over 100,000 clones, over 65% of them singletons. The receptor comes from a woman younger than 45 in good health and CMV-seronegative. Input material: PBMCs.

Here the CDR3 DNA reads TGTGCCAGCAGTTTTTTTGGGGAGCGGGCCTACGAGCAGTACTTC. Its protein is CASSFFGERAYEQYF. V usage is TRBV28 and J usage is TRBJ2-7, with TRBD2 as a possible D gene (6 bases). CDR3 size: 15 residues. In germline, CDR1 is MDHEN, CDR2 SYDVKM. The V end was cut by 3 bases, the J end by 2 bases, with 14 bases between. Using reference TRBV28 and TRBJ2-7 for the parts outside the CDR3, the full variable domain is DVKVTQSSRYLVKRTGEKVFLECVQDMDHENMFWYRQDPGLGLRLIYFSYDVKMKEKGDIPEGYSVSREKKERFSLILESASTNQTSMYLCASSFFGERAYEQYFGPGTRLTVT.